This section outlines one T cell receptor (beta chain) sequence together with its context. Germline loops: CDR1 GTSNPN, CDR2 SVGIG (reference sequence). The CDR3 is made up of 14 amino acids. Trimming cost V 0 bases and J 6 bases, with 14 bases left between them. The data were taken from a study of control samples from healthy donors and cancer patients. The method was immunoSEQ multiplex PCR; TCRdb's version includes in-frame clones alone and lacks a portion of them. The data hold 100,000 or so clones, with 85% to 90% observed a single time. V is TRBV30 and J is TRBJ1-2, with D maybe TRBD1 (6 bases). This receptor was taken from a man in his thirties or forties in good health. Sequenced sample: blood. In DNA form, the CDR3 reads TGTGCCTGGAGTGTTCAGGGGATGAAGGATGGCTACACCTTC. Translation: CAWSVQGMKDGYTF.